Following are 23 T cell receptor beta chains from one sample sequenced in a study of CD8 T cells in ankylosing spondylitis. TCRdb ran MiXCR on the 5' RACE reads and lists one entry per CDR3 protein. The table lists fewer than 180,000 distinct CDR3 sequences, under 45% of them singletons, with 13% to 15% in the top ten. The sample taken for sequencing was synovial fluid, either unsorted or a sorted T cell fraction (not recorded which). These TCRs come from a male donor with ankylosing spondylitis.

The table lists this clonotype with a few counts. This chain links TRBV7-8 with TRBJ2-1; TRBD2 agrees at 10 bases. The CDR3 loop spans 19 amino acids. Germline CDR1 is SGHVS and CDR2 is FQNEAQ. J gave up 0 bases and V 8 bases, and 16 bases lay outside the gene matches. Here the CDR3 reads CASSPTEGLAMSSYNEQFF. In nucleotides, the CDR3 is TGTGCCAGCTCCCCTACGGAGGGACTAGCGATGAGCTCCTACAATGAGCAGTTCTTC. Full variable domain (missing parts from reference TRBV7-8 and TRBJ2-1): GAGVSQSPRYKVAKRGQDVALRCDPISGHVSLFWYQQALGQGPEFLTYFQNEAQLDKSGLPSDRFFAERPEGSVSTLKIQRTQQEDSAVYLCASSPTEGLAMSSYNEQFFGPGTRLTVL.

The rearrangement joins TRBV11-1 to TRBJ1-2; D remains unclear. Trimming took off 4 bases at V and 1 base at J, with 31 bases between the two ends. The CDR3 is 21 amino acids. Germline loops: CDR1 SGHAT, CDR2 FQDESV (reference sequence). The CDR3 sequence is CASSSDFQEPNQQSLNYGYTF. The DNA of the CDR3 is TGTGCCAGCAGCTCGGACTTCCAAGAACCAAACCAGCAAAGTCTTAACTATGGCTACACCTTC. Variable domain in full (rest from reference TRBV11-1 and TRBJ1-2): EAEVAQSPRYKITEKSQAVAFWCDPISGHATLYWYRQILGQGPELLVQFQDESVVDDSQLPKDRFSAERLKGVDSTLKIQPAELGDSAMYLCASSSDFQEPNQQSLNYGYTFGSGTRLTVV.

The chain combines TRBV5-1 with TRBJ2-1; the match to TRBD1 covers 10 bases. The CDR3 has 18 amino acids. V gave up 2 bases and J gave up 1 base; unmatched junction bases: 9. Looked up from germline, CDR1 is SGHRS and CDR2 is YFSETQ. The DNA of the CDR3 is TGCGCCAGCAGCTTCGATCGGGACAGGGGAAGATCCTACAATGAGCAGTTCTTC. Its protein product is CASSFDRDRGRSYNEQFF.

The V gene is TRBV3-1, the J gene TRBJ2-1, with 7 bases lining up with TRBD2. The germline CDR1 and CDR2 sequences are LGHDT and YNNKEL (reference sequence). Unmatched junction bases numbered 9, after V lost 0 bases and J lost 4 bases. This CDR3 comprises 17 residues. The CDR3 loop reads CASSQDGESGIYNEQFF. In DNA, the CDR3 is TGTGCCAGCAGCCAAGATGGAGAAAGCGGGATATACAATGAGCAGTTCTTC.

This chain connects TRBV6-1 to TRBJ1-1, with D possibly TRBD1 on 5 matching bases. The CDR3 totals 15 residues. Trimming took off 5 bases at V and 0 bases at J, with 13 bases between the two ends. The germline V gene encodes CDR1 MNHNS and CDR2 SASEGT. CDR3 residues: CASSRNGALNTEAFF. CDR3 nucleotide sequence: TGTGCCAGCAGTAGAAACGGGGCCTTGAACACTGAAGCTTTCTTT.

The rearrangement joins TRBV7-3 to TRBJ2-5; 7 nucleotides align to TRBD2. CDR1 is SGHTA and CDR2 is FQGTGA in the germline V gene. The V segment lost 4 bases and the J segment 2 bases; nucleotides outside the gene matches: 4. This CDR3 spans 14 amino acids. The CDR3 region is CASSWGGGQETQYF. The CDR3 nucleotides are TGTGCCAGCAGCTGGGGGGGTGGTCAAGAGACCCAGTACTTC. The entire variable domain, with the rest obtained from reference TRBV7-3 and TRBJ2-5, is as follows: GAGVSQTPSNKVTEKGKYVELRCDPISGHTALYWYRQSLGQGPEFLIYFQGTGAADDSGLPNDRFFAVRPEGSVSTLKIQRTERGDSAVYLCASSWGGGQETQYFGPGTRLLVL.

The chain recombines TRBV18 with TRBJ1-5, with D possibly TRBD1 on 6 matching bases. The CDR3 contains 15 residues. Trimming took 3 bases from V and 3 from J, leaving 12 bases between them. Germline CDR1 KGHSH, CDR2 LQKENI. CDR3 in amino acids: CASSPGRGINQPQHF. CDR3 nucleotides: TGTGCCAGCTCACCGGGGAGGGGGATCAATCAGCCCCAGCATTTT.

The gene calls are TRBV12-3 or TRBV12-4 and TRBJ2-3; perhaps TRBD2 as D (6 bases). The CDR3 contains 15 residues. Trimming removed 6 bases from V and 6 bases from J, with 19 bases in between. The CDR3 here is CASSAGTPRADTQYF. The CDR3 DNA sequence: TGTGCCAGCAGCGCCGGGACTCCAAGGGCCGATACGCAGTATTTT.

The rearrangement uses TRBV7-9 and TRBJ1-2; D is undetermined. Trimming cost V 5 bases and J 3 bases, with 10 bases left between them. This CDR3 has 13 amino acids. The V gene's germline CDR1 is SEHNR and CDR2 FQNEAQ (reference sequence). The CDR3 coding sequence is TGTGCCAGCAGCCTTTGGACGGACTATGGCTACACCTTC. This codes for CASSLWTDYGYTF.

The chain links TRBV7-2 to TRBJ1-1, with D tentatively TRBD1 (5 bases). V was pared by 5 bases and J by 1 base, with 17 bases between. The CDR3 runs 16 residues. Germline assignment: CDR1 SGHTA and CDR2 FQGNSA. The CDR3 loop reads CASSEAPRDGNTEAFF. In DNA form, the CDR3 reads TGTGCCAGCAGCGAAGCCCCCCGGGACGGGAACACTGAAGCTTTCTTT.

In DNA, the CDR3 is TGCGCCAGCAGCTTGGGGACAGGGGTCGGGGACACTGAAGCTTTCTTT. Its translation is CASSLGTGVGDTEAFF. The chain links TRBV5-1 to TRBJ1-1; the match to TRBD1 covers 9 bases. CDR1 and CDR2 (germline): SGHRS, YFSETQ. This CDR3 has 16 residues. V lost 0 bases and J lost 3; bases outside the gene matches: 6.

In the case of this clonotype: An end of the junction does not agree with germline; a read error may underlie this. The chain joins TRBV12-3 or TRBV12-4 to TRBJ2-2, with D unclear. The CDR3 has 12 residues. In nucleotides, the CDR3 is TGTGCCACCAGTACCACAGCCGGGGAGCTGTTTTTT. Translation: CATSTTAGELFF.

The V and J genes are TRBV7-9 and TRBJ1-3; D call uncertain. The CDR3 is made up of 17 amino acids. V was trimmed by 4 bases and J by 1 base, leaving 17 bases between them. Looked up from germline, CDR1 is SEHNR and CDR2 is FQNEAQ (reference sequence). This CDR3 reads CASSSLDPQRSGNTIYF. The CDR3 nucleotides are TGTGCCAGCAGCTCCCTAGACCCACAGAGATCTGGAAACACCATATATTTT.

The chain couples TRBV4-1 to TRBJ1-1, with 7 positions matching TRBD1. V lost 6 bases and J lost 2; bases outside the gene matches: 12. The CDR3 runs 16 residues. Germline V gene lookup returns CDR1 MGHRA and CDR2 YSYEKL. CDR3 loop: CASRLGYRGPNTEAFF. CDR3 nucleotide sequence: TGCGCCAGCAGACTGGGTTACAGGGGACCCAACACTGAAGCTTTCTTT.

V usage is TRBV28 and J usage is TRBJ2-2; D tentatively reads TRBD1 or TRBD2 (5 bases each). The length of the CDR3 is 12 residues. Germline V CDR1 and CDR2: MDHEN, SYDVKM. The CDR3 nucleotides are TGTGCGTCGGGGCCGAACACCGGGGAGCTGTTTTTT. The encoded protein is CASGPNTGELFF.

This clonotype was counted many times. This chain connects TRBV12-3 or TRBV12-4 to TRBJ2-7, with 9 bases fitting TRBD1. V shed 2 bases and J 5 bases; nucleotides not matched to a gene: 1. The CDR3 spans 13 residues. CDR3 loop: CASSLRTGDEQYF. In nucleotides, the CDR3 is TGTGCCAGCAGTTTAAGGACAGGGGACGAGCAGTACTTC.

The chain links TRBV6-1 to TRBJ1-1; no clear D gene. Trimming left V 4 bases short and J 0 bases short, with 9 bases between. Germline CDR1 and CDR2: MNHNS and SASEGT. The CDR3 sequence is 14 residues long. The CDR3 protein is CASSGDPLNTEAFF. CDR3 in DNA: TGTGCCAGCAGTGGCGACCCCTTGAACACTGAAGCTTTCTTT.

The V call is TRBV5-1, the J call TRBJ2-1; D call uncertain. Germline V gene data show CDR1 as SGHRS and CDR2 as YFSETQ. The CDR3 spans 10 residues. The V gene lost 7 bases and the J gene lost 3 bases, with 2 bases spanning the gap. CDR3 in amino acids: CASGYNEQFF. The CDR3, as DNA: TGCGCCAGCGGCTACAATGAGCAGTTCTTC.

This chain uses TRBV12-3 or TRBV12-4 with TRBJ2-3; possibly TRBD1 or TRBD2 for D (5 bases each). This CDR3 spans 14 amino acids. Trimming took off 3 bases at V and 6 bases at J, with 13 bases between the two ends. CDR3 coding DNA: TGTGCCAGCAGTTTTTGGGACCCGAGGGATACGCAGTATTTT. Residues: CASSFWDPRDTQYF.

CDR3 sequence: CASSPRPGMVATGGGGYTF. The CDR3, as DNA: TGTGCCAGCAGCCCCCGACCTGGGATGGTTGCCACAGGGGGTGGGGGCTACACCTTC. The V call is TRBV7-4, the J call TRBJ1-2; TRBD1 matches 8 bases. CDR3 length: 19 amino acids. Germline loops: CDR1 SGHVT, CDR2 SQSDAQ. The J segment lost 8 bases and the V segment lost 5 bases, leaving 25 bases of the junction unmatched.

V and J are TRBV5-1 and TRBJ2-3; a weak D match, TRBD1 (6 bases). Trimming removed 1 base from V and 0 bases from J, with 15 bases in between. This CDR3 comprises 17 residues. Germline loops: CDR1 SGHRS, CDR2 YFSETQ. The CDR3 DNA reads as TGCGCCAGCAGCTTGAACGCCGGGACAAGCAGCACAGATACGCAGTATTTT. It yields the protein CASSLNAGTSSTDTQYF.

In this sample, this clonotype turned up many times. This chain connects TRBV19 to TRBJ1-5, with D tentatively TRBD1 (6 bases). In germline, CDR1 is LNHDA, CDR2 SQIVND (reference sequence). V was shortened by 7 bases and J by 7 bases, with 17 bases between the two germline ends. CDR3 length: 14 residues. CDR3 loop: CASTERGMRQPQHF. CDR3 DNA sequence: TGTGCCAGTACAGAAAGGGGGATGAGGCAGCCCCAGCATTTT. Complete variable domain (other parts from reference TRBV19 and TRBJ1-5): DGGITQSPKYLFRKEGQNVTLSCEQNLNHDAMYWYRQDPGQGLRLIYYSQIVNDFQKGDIAEGYSVSREKKESFPLTVTSAQKNPTAFYLCASTERGMRQPQHFGDGTRLSIL.

The V call is TRBV3-1, the J call TRBJ2-1, with 13 bases aligning to TRBD2. The CDR3 extends over 17 amino acids. V was pared by 4 bases and J by 0 bases, with 3 bases of the junction left unmatched. Germline-derived CDR1 and CDR2 are LGHDT and YNNKEL (reference sequence). CDR3 residues: CASSPWTSGSSYNEQFF. The DNA for the CDR3 is TGTGCCAGCAGCCCGTGGACTAGCGGGAGCTCCTACAATGAGCAGTTCTTC.